Below are 26 T cell receptor beta chains sequenced from a single sample in a study of cytomegalovirus exposure and HLA in healthy donors (dated by TCRdb to about 2017). The library was prepared using the immunoSEQ multiplex PCR assay. Here the immuneACCESS table is served through TCRdb, limited to in-frame sequences with V and J called. Missing clones are a known gap in these copies; in checked studies unresolved V genes cover under half, and the rest lacks a known reason. This sample gives over 100,000 clones in total; around 87% of them show up just once. The top ten clones comprise more than 5% of the sample. Sequenced input: PBMCs. All receptors derive from a woman younger than 35 in good health and CMV-seropositive.

This clone occurred a few times. The genes are TRBV7-2 and TRBJ1-1; D is perhaps TRBD1 (5 bases). V was shortened by 5 bases and J by 4 bases, with 11 bases between the two germline ends. The CDR3 is 13 amino acids. Per germline, CDR1 SGHTA and CDR2 FQGNSA. This chain's CDR3 is CASSVQGGTEAFF. Written as DNA, the CDR3 is TGTGCCAGCAGCGTCCAGGGTGGCACTGAAGCTTTCTTT.

The V and J genes are TRBV11-2 and TRBJ2-5, with a weak D call TRBD2 (6 bases). V was shortened by 0 bases and J by 5 bases, with 19 bases between the two germline ends. The CDR3 length is 17 residues. Germline CDR1 SGHAT, CDR2 FQNNGV. The DNA of the CDR3 is TGTGCCAGCAGCTTAGACCGACTCATTAGCGGAGGGGAGACCCAGTACTTC. It codes for CASSLDRLISGGETQYF.

This rearrangement joins TRBV6-1 to TRBJ1-6; 9 bases fit TRBD1. V lost 2 bases to trimming and J lost 9 bases; unmatched junction nucleotides: 5. Germline CDR1 is MNHNS and CDR2 is SASEGT. The CDR3 consists of 15 residues. The CDR3 loop is CASSEWTGELSPLHF. The CDR3 DNA follows: TGTGCCAGCAGTGAATGGACAGGGGAACTTTCACCCCTCCACTTT.

V usage is TRBV2 and J usage is TRBJ2-3; a possible D gene is TRBD1 (6 bases). Germline-derived CDR1 and CDR2 are SNHLY and FYNNEI. V was trimmed by 6 bases and J by 3 bases, leaving 13 bases between them. The CDR3 has 14 residues. This CDR3 is CASRSRGVTDTQYF. DNA for the CDR3: TGTGCCAGCAGGAGCAGGGGTGTTACAGATACGCAGTATTTT.

V is TRBV15 and J is TRBJ2-7; 7 nucleotides align to TRBD2. V was pared by 5 bases and J by 3 bases, with 7 bases of the junction left unmatched. The germline gives CDR1 LNHNV, CDR2 YYDKDF (reference sequence). This CDR3 comprises 14 residues. For the CDR3, the DNA is TGTGCCACCAGCGACCGGGACTACCTCTACGAGCAGTACTTC. Its protein product is CATSDRDYLYEQYF.

This clone appeared a few times. V and J are TRBV7-9 and TRBJ1-6; 9 bases agree with TRBD1. The CDR3 has 16 residues. V was clipped by 5 bases and J by 9 bases; unmatched bases: 11. Germline loops: CDR1 SEHNR, CDR2 FQNEAQ (reference sequence). Here the CDR3 DNA reads TGTGCCAGCAGCCGTGACATGGGGACAGGGATTTCACCCCTCCACTTT. Amino acid sequence: CASSRDMGTGISPLHF.

This clone has a handful of counts. This chain joins TRBV5-1 and TRBJ1-1; D might be TRBD1 (6 bases). The CDR3 sequence is 12 residues long. The V end lost 1 base, the J end lost 6 bases, and 7 bases lay between the germline ends. CDR1 and CDR2 from the germline V gene are SGHRS and YFSETQ. CDR3 DNA sequence: TGCGCCAGCAGCTTGACAGGGTCTGAAGCTTTCTTT. Protein sequence: CASSLTGSEAFF. Supplemented by reference TRBV5-1 and TRBJ1-1, the full variable domain reads KAGVTQTPRYLIKTRGQQVTLSCSPISGHRSVSWYQQTPGQGLQFLFEYFSETQRNKGNFPGRFSGRQFSNSRSEMNVSTLELGDSALYLCASSLTGSEAFFGQGTRLTVV.

The chain is built from TRBV19 and TRBJ1-1; D possibly corresponds to TRBD1 (5 bases). V lost 1 base, J lost 5 bases, and 14 bases lay in between. Germline V gene sequence: CDR1 LNHDA, CDR2 SQIVND (reference sequence). The CDR3 sequence is 15 residues long. DNA for the CDR3: TGTGCCAGTAGTATAGTCAGGCGGGGCCTAACTGAAGCTTTCTTT. It is translated as CASSIVRRGLTEAFF.

The V gene is TRBV28, the J gene TRBJ2-4, with 10 bases lining up with TRBD2. The V gene's germline CDR1 is MDHEN and CDR2 SYDVKM. V was clipped by 3 bases and J by 13 bases; unmatched bases: 15. This CDR3 has 16 amino acids. The CDR3 protein is CASSFWETSGPGGQYF. Written as DNA, the CDR3 is TGTGCCAGCAGTTTTTGGGAGACTAGCGGGCCCGGCGGGCAGTACTTC.

The V call is TRBV5-1, the J call TRBJ2-3; D is unresolved. The CDR3 is 15 amino acids. Germline V gives CDR1 SGHRS, CDR2 YFSETQ. The germline V and J ends were trimmed by 5 bases and 5 bases, with 18 bases remaining between them. The CDR3 here is CASSQNLVAQDTQYF. The CDR3 nucleotides are TGCGCCAGCAGTCAAAATCTGGTAGCCCAAGATACGCAGTATTTT.

V usage is TRBV5-4 and J usage is TRBJ2-3; 8 bases line up with TRBD1. Germline-derived CDR1 and CDR2 are SGHNT and YYREEE (reference sequence). This CDR3 spans 15 amino acids. Trimming took 2 bases from V and 0 from J; bases not matched to a gene: 2. The chain's CDR3 is CASSFRDRSTDTQYF. The CDR3 DNA reads as TGTGCCAGCAGCTTCCGGGACAGGAGCACAGATACGCAGTATTTT.

The CDR3 DNA follows: TGTGCCAGCAGCCAGGGAACGGAACGGTATAGCAATCAGCCCCAGCATTTT. Its translation: CASSQGTERYSNQPQHF. J is TRBJ1-5 and V is TRBV7-6, with TRBD1 as a possible D gene (5 bases). V was cut by 5 bases and J by 0 bases, with 17 bases left in between. CDR1 SGHVS and CDR2 FNYEAQ come from the germline V gene. The CDR3 runs 17 residues.

V is TRBV2 and J is TRBJ2-5, with 7 bases aligning to TRBD1. This CDR3 is 14 amino acids long. Unmatched junction bases numbered 3, after V lost 4 bases and J lost 1 base. Germline loops: CDR1 SNHLY, CDR2 FYNNEI. The CDR3 spells CASSGWDSQETQYF. The CDR3 bases are TGTGCCAGCAGTGGTTGGGACAGCCAAGAGACCCAGTACTTC.

This clone has a handful of counts. The chain links TRBV5-4 to TRBJ1-1, with D hard to call. This CDR3 has 13 residues. Germline assignment: CDR1 SGHNT and CDR2 YYREEE (reference sequence). V shed 4 bases and J shed 4 bases, with 11 bases lying between them. The DNA for the CDR3 is TGTGCCAGCAGCCCCCAAGGGAGCACTGAAGCTTTCTTT. This translates into CASSPQGSTEAFF.

The chain couples TRBV5-8 to TRBJ2-7; 8 bases map to TRBD2. The CDR3 covers 16 residues. Germline values: CDR1 SGHTS, CDR2 YDEGEE. Trimming removed 4 bases from V and 0 bases from J; junction bases left unmatched: 9. DNA of the CDR3: TGTGCCAGCAGCCCCAAGCGGGAGACCCTCTCCTACGAGCAGTACTTC. Its protein product is CASSPKRETLSYEQYF.

The chain couples TRBV6-4 to TRBJ2-6; D is ambiguous. This CDR3 region has 15 residues. The ends were cut back, 6 bases at V and 0 bases at J, with 9 bases in the middle. Germline V CDR1 and CDR2: MRHNA, SNTAGT. The CDR3: CASSLHNSGANVLTF. DNA of the CDR3: TGTGCCAGCAGCCTCCACAACTCTGGGGCCAACGTCCTGACTTTC.

Only one count was recorded for this clone. The CDR3 DNA is TGTGCCAGCTCACCAACGACAGGGTACGATGAGCAGTTCTTC. This encodes CASSPTTGYDEQFF. The rearrangement joins TRBV18 to TRBJ2-1, with TRBD1 matching over 7 bases. From germline, CDR1 is KGHSH and CDR2 LQKENI. This CDR3 region has 14 residues. V trimming: 2 bases; J trimming: 8 bases; junction bases outside the gene matches: 6.

The CDR3, as DNA: TGTGCCAGCAGCCCTCCCGGGACTAGCGCTGGTGAGCAGTTCTTC. Translating gives CASSPPGTSAGEQFF. This chain connects TRBV7-9 to TRBJ2-1; 10 bases line up with TRBD2. Germline-derived CDR1 and CDR2 are SEHNR and FQNEAQ (reference sequence). Unmatched junction bases numbered 10, after V lost 5 bases and J lost 9 bases. The CDR3 loop spans 15 amino acids.

The J gene is TRBJ2-1, the V gene TRBV7-9, with 11 bases fitting TRBD1. In germline, CDR1 is SEHNR, CDR2 FQNEAQ (reference sequence). This CDR3 region has 15 residues. J lost 6 bases, V lost 7 bases, and 8 bases had no gene match. The CDR3 spells CASIPRDRGINEQFF. DNA for the CDR3: TGTGCCAGCATCCCCCGGGACAGGGGGATCAATGAGCAGTTCTTC.

The table lists this clone with a few counts. This chain connects TRBV15 to TRBJ2-1; D perhaps matches TRBD1 (6 bases). Per the germline V gene, CDR1 is LNHNV and CDR2 is YYDKDF (reference sequence). Trimming stripped 1 base from V and 10 bases from J, with 11 bases between. The CDR3 is made up of 13 amino acids. The CDR3 coding sequence is TGTGCCACCAGCAGAGTCCAGGGGTGGGAGCAGTTCTTC. It yields the protein CATSRVQGWEQFF.

The rearrangement links TRBV19 to TRBJ2-4; 10 bases are shared with TRBD2. Germline-derived CDR1 and CDR2 are LNHDA and SQIVND (reference sequence). After removal of 3 bases from V and 1 base from J, the junction contained 9 bases not matched to a gene. This CDR3 has 18 amino acids. The CDR3 DNA reads TGTGCCAGTAGTATTCGGTCAGCGGGGGGGCTGGCCAAAAACATTCAGTACTTC. Protein product: CASSIRSAGGLAKNIQYF.

The chain joins TRBV9 to TRBJ2-1, with TRBD2 identical over 11 bases. The germline V gene encodes CDR1 SGDLS and CDR2 YYNGEE. This CDR3 spans 15 amino acids. Trimming removed 0 bases from V and 9 bases from J; junction bases left unmatched: 5. Here the CDR3 DNA reads TGTGCCAGCAGCGTAGGACTAGCGGGAAGGGGTGAGCAGTTCTTC. Translating it yields CASSVGLAGRGEQFF.

A few counts support this clone. The V gene is TRBV5-1, the J gene TRBJ1-1, with D possibly being TRBD1 (6 bases). CDR1 and CDR2 (germline): SGHRS, YFSETQ. CDR3 length equals 13 residues. V shed 3 bases and J shed 1 base, with 7 bases lying between them. Here the CDR3 reads CASSSTGNTEAFF. CDR3 DNA sequence: TGCGCCAGCAGCTCGACAGGGAACACTGAAGCTTTCTTT.

The chain couples TRBV27 to TRBJ2-2; no reliable D call. Germline CDR1 is MNHEY and CDR2 is SMNVEV (reference sequence). The V end lost 3 bases, the J end lost 0 bases, and 8 bases lay between the germline ends. The CDR3 is made up of 15 amino acids. The CDR3 region has the DNA TGTGCCAGCAGTTTGGAGCTCGCGAACACCGGGGAGCTGTTTTTT. Its protein is CASSLELANTGELFF.

J is TRBJ2-1 and V is TRBV13; 11 nucleotides align to TRBD2. This CDR3 is built from 20 residues. Germline V lookup: CDR1 PRHDT, CDR2 FYEKMQ (reference sequence). The V gene end was trimmed by 5 bases and the J gene end by 0 bases; junction bases not matched to a gene: 15. The CDR3, as DNA: TGTGCCAGCAGCACACTAGCGGGAGACCTTTCACCAGGCTCCTACAATGAGCAGTTCTTC. Translated, it gives CASSTLAGDLSPGSYNEQFF.

The chain carries TRBV5-1 and TRBJ1-1; no reliable D call. V was cut by 0 bases and J by 3 bases, with 6 bases left in between. Germline V gene sequence: CDR1 SGHRS, CDR2 YFSETQ. This CDR3 contains 13 residues. DNA for the CDR3: TGCGCCAGCAGCTTGGTGGCGGACACTGAAGCTTTCTTT. Translating it yields CASSLVADTEAFF.